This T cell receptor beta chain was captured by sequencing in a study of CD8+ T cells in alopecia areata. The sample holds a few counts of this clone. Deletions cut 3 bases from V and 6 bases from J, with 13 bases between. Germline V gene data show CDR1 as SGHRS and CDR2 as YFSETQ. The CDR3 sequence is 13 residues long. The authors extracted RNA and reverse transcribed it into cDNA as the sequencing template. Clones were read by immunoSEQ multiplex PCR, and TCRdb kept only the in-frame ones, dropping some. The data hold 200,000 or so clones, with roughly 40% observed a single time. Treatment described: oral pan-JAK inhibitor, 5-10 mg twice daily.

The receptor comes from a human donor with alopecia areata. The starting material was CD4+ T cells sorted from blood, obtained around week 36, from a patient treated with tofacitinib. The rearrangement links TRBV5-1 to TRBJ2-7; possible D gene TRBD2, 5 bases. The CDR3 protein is CASSSSDGGEQYF. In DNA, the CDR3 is TGCGCCAGCAGCTCGAGCGACGGAGGCGAGCAGTACTTC.